The clone carrying this T cell receptor beta chain has just a few counts. The data stem from a study of blood T cells in healthy people across ages. Sample-barcoded 5' priming and a J-beta primer mix drove a second PCR of roughly 7 to 11 cycles. TCRdb fed the 5' RACE reads into MiXCR, producing one record per CDR3 protein. The top ten hold about 7.7% of the sample, which has about 1.7 million distinct CDR3 sequences, roughly 27% seen once. The sample consisted of blood. The TCR comes from a woman aged 25 to 39 in good health.

CDR3 nucleotide sequence: TGTGCCACCAGTGACCCCGGGACTAGCGGTACGCAGTATTTT. This translates into CATSDPGTSGTQYF. The J gene is TRBJ2-3, the V gene TRBV24-1; 11 bases agree with TRBD2. The germline V gene encodes CDR1 KGHDR and CDR2 SFDVKD. V dropped 4 bases and J dropped 8; count of bases not matched to a gene: 4. This CDR3 spans 14 amino acids.